A selection of T cell receptor beta chains follows, all from one sample in a study of blood T cell repertoires in COVID-19. Produced via immunoSEQ multiplex PCR; TCRdb's table is partial and in-frame only. The sample has about 400,000 clones; just under 90% are singletons. The sequencing sample was made of PBMCs or T cells enriched from blood (not recorded which). These receptors originate from a woman aged 25 to 39 who had recovered from COVID-19. Both conserved end residues are part of each CDR3. A D gene is named only where the DNA matches it firmly. Expanded clones get a size class; other rows say once, few or many, or leave the size out.

j_call,d_call,clone_size,v_call,cdr3_aa,cdr3_nt
TRBJ1-2,TRBD1,-,TRBV11-2,CASSTGTGGIYGYTF,TGTGCCAGCAGCACCGGGACAGGGGGCATCTATGGCTACACCTTC
TRBJ1-2,TRBD1,-,TRBV4-2,CASSPSQGARNYGYTF,TGTGCCAGCAGCCCAAGTCAGGGGGCGCGTAACTATGGCTACACCTTC
TRBJ2-3,TRBD2,-,TRBV5-1,CASSPGLASPADTQYF,TGCGCCAGCAGCCCCGGACTAGCATCGCCCGCAGATACGCAGTATTTT
TRBJ1-1,-,few,TRBV7-3,CASSLQARAEAFF,TGTGCCAGCAGCTTACAGGCGCGCGCAGAAGCTTTCTTT
TRBJ2-7,-,-,TRBV20-1,CSASRGYEQYF,TGCAGTGCTAGTCGCGGTTACGAGCAGTACTTC
TRBJ2-7,TRBD2,-,TRBV7-9,CASAGFGRSYEQYF,TGTGCCAGCGCAGGGTTCGGGAGGTCCTACGAGCAGTACTTC
TRBJ1-4,TRBD1,-,TRBV5-1,CASSRVPGTGIEKLFF,TGCGCCAGCAGCCGTGTTCCCGGGACAGGGATTGAAAAACTGTTTTTT
TRBJ2-1,-,-,TRBV9,CASSPPTPGSPVNEQFF,TGTGCCAGCAGCCCTCCCACACCAGGCTCGCCAGTTAATGAGCAGTTCTTC
TRBJ2-2,TRBD1,-,TRBV10-3,CAIRGGTGVDTGELFF,TGTGCCATCAGAGGCGGGACAGGGGTTGATACCGGGGAGCTGTTTTTT
TRBJ1-1,-,-,TRBV11-3,CASSGGGTEAFF,TGTGCCAGCAGCGGGGGAGGGACTGAAGCTTTCTTT
TRBJ2-6,-,-,TRBV29-1,CSVGKGNSGANVLTF,TGCAGCGTTGGGAAGGGGAACTCTGGGGCCAACGTCCTGACTTTC
TRBJ2-3,-,-,TRBV27,CASSFYSADTQYF,TGTGCCAGCAGTTTCTACAGTGCGGATACGCAGTATTTT
TRBJ2-1,TRBD2,-,TRBV7-9,CASSNSGLAGALQQFF,TGTGCCAGCAGCAACTCGGGACTAGCGGGGGCCCTTCAGCAGTTCTTC
TRBJ1-1,-,-,TRBV10-3,CAISGRQDNTEAFF,TGTGCCATCAGTGGGAGACAGGACAACACTGAAGCTTTCTTT
TRBJ2-7,TRBD2,-,TRBV2,CASSEYGLAGSPSSYEQYF,TGTGCCAGCAGTGAATATGGACTAGCGGGCTCCCCGAGCTCCTACGAGCAGTACTTC
TRBJ2-5,TRBD1,-,TRBV19,CASSTGTGGGETQYF,TGTGCCAGTAGTACCGGGACAGGGGGGGGAGAGACCCAGTACTTC
TRBJ2-7,TRBD1,-,TRBV7-9,CASSLGTGLYEQYF,TGTGCCAGCAGCTTGGGGACAGGGCTTTACGAGCAGTACTTC
TRBJ2-1,TRBD1,once,TRBV6-5,CASSPTRDRGNEQFF,TGTGCCAGCAGCCCGACCCGGGACAGGGGAAATGAGCAGTTCTTC
TRBJ2-3,TRBD2,once,TRBV28,CASSSSHTSGATDTQYF,TGTGCCAGCAGTTCAAGCCACACTAGCGGGGCCACAGATACGCAGTATTTT
TRBJ2-6,-,-,TRBV7-9,CASSFGSASGANVLTF,TGTGCCAGCAGCTTCGGGAGTGCCTCTGGGGCCAACGTCCTGACTTTC
TRBJ1-1,-,few,TRBV7-8,CASSLVTGPNTEAFF,TGTGCCAGCAGTTTAGTCACAGGGCCGAACACTGAAGCTTTCTTT
TRBJ2-1,TRBD2,-,TRBV27,CASSPGLLYNEQFF,TGTGCCAGCAGCCCGGGACTACTCTACAATGAGCAGTTCTTC
TRBJ1-5,-,-,TRBV11-2,CASSLGEGWPQHF,TGTGCCAGCAGCTTAGGAGAGGGCTGGCCCCAGCATTTT
TRBJ1-6,-,once,TRBV21-1,CASSPQTGTQNSPLHF,TGTGCCAGCAGCCCCCAAACCGGGACACAAAATTCACCCCTCCACTTT
TRBJ1-3,TRBD1,-,TRBV5-1,CASSSETGVGNTIYF,TGCGCCAGCAGCTCAGAGACAGGGGTGGGAAACACCATATATTTT
TRBJ1-6,-,-,TRBV5-1,CASSLDTSNSPLHF,TGCGCCAGCAGCTTGGATACATCAAATTCACCCCTCCACTTT
TRBJ2-7,TRBD2,-,TRBV6-6,CASSLAGLSYEQYF,TGTGCCAGCAGTTTAGCGGGACTCTCCTACGAGCAGTACTTC
TRBJ1-5,-,-,TRBV21-1,CASSKEGGTDQPQHF,TGTGCCAGCAGCAAAGAAGGGGGGACAGATCAGCCCCAGCATTTT
TRBJ1-2,TRBD1,-,TRBV7-2,CASSSQTGGYYGYTF,TGTGCCAGCAGCTCACAGACAGGGGGCTACTATGGCTACACCTTC
TRBJ2-7,-,once,TRBV5-4,CASNARGYYEQYF,TGTGCCAGCAACGCCAGGGGCTATTACGAGCAGTACTTC
TRBJ1-5,-,-,TRBV5-6,CASSTRGTTWWGDQPQHF,TGTGCCAGCAGCACCAGGGGCACGACTTGGTGGGGCGATCAGCCCCAGCATTTT
TRBJ1-3,-,-,TRBV15,CATSRREHGGNTIYF,TGTGCCACCTCAAGGCGGGAACATGGTGGAAACACCATATATTTT
TRBJ2-2,-,-,TRBV5-1,CASSLRGGYTGELFF,TGCGCCAGCAGCTTGAGAGGCGGATACACCGGGGAGCTGTTTTTT
TRBJ2-2,-,-,TRBV7-2,CASSYKTANTGELFF,TGTGCCAGCAGTTATAAGACAGCGAACACCGGGGAGCTGTTTTTT
TRBJ1-2,-,-,TRBV12-3/TRBV12-4,CASSDSPNYGYTF,TGTGCCAGCAGCGACAGCCCTAACTATGGCTACACCTTC
TRBJ2-3,-,-,TRBV9,CASSVDPVLDTQYF,TGTGCCAGCAGCGTAGACCCGGTGCTGGATACGCAGTATTTT
TRBJ2-2,TRBD2,-,TRBV20-1,CSASLPGGNTGELFF,TGCAGTGCTAGTCTCCCGGGGGGAAACACCGGGGAGCTGTTTTTT
TRBJ1-2,TRBD1,-,TRBV6-5,CASRFTGGYGYTF,TGTGCCAGCAGATTTACAGGGGGGTATGGCTACACCTTC
TRBJ1-1,-,once,TRBV29-1,CSASGTPNTEAFF,TGCAGCGCCTCCGGGACACCGAACACTGAAGCTTTCTTT
TRBJ1-2,TRBD1,-,TRBV9,CASGPTGDWYGYTF,TGTGCCAGCGGCCCGACAGGGGATTGGTATGGCTACACCTTC
TRBJ2-1,-,-,TRBV6-5,CASHFGDEQFF,TGTGCCAGCCACTTCGGGGATGAGCAGTTCTTC
TRBJ1-6,TRBD1,-,TRBV5-1,CASSLGGTAPSPLHF,TGCGCCAGCAGCTTGGGAGGGACAGCACCTTCACCCCTCCACTTT
TRBJ2-2,-,-,TRBV20-1,CSAVRVGELFF,TGCAGTGCCGTCCGGGTCGGGGAGCTGTTTTTT
TRBJ1-1,-,-,TRBV7-2,CASGRGGAFF,TGTGCCAGCGGGAGGGGTGGTGCTTTCTTT
TRBJ2-7,-,-,TRBV6-5,CASSYSGIAHVEQYF,TGTGCCAGCAGTTACTCCGGAATAGCTCACGTCGAGCAGTACTTC
TRBJ2-7,TRBD2,-,TRBV11-2,CASSLAPGGSYEQYF,TGTGCCAGCAGCTTAGCCCCGGGAGGGTCCTACGAGCAGTACTTC
TRBJ1-1,-,-,TRBV15,CATSIGGRTEAFF,TGTGCCACCAGCATAGGGGGACGGACTGAAGCTTTCTTT
TRBJ2-7,-,-,TRBV9,CASSPLDRTYEQYF,TGTGCCAGCAGCCCACTAGACAGGACCTACGAGCAGTACTTC